A single sample is the source of the 2 T cell receptor beta chains below, sequenced in a study of PD-L1 blockade in urothelial cancer. Measured with immunoSEQ multiplex PCR; TCRdb has only the in-frame clones, and not every one. Of 30,000 or so clones listed, around 86% were seen once; the top ten hold under 2.5%. Specimen: PBMCs, collected around atezolizumab (anti-PD-L1) treatment. These TCRs come from a man in his forties or fifties with urothelial cancer.

The chain combines TRBV9 with TRBJ1-2, with D possibly being TRBD1 (5 bases). V gave up 6 bases and J gave up 0 bases, with 6 bases separating them. Per germline, CDR1 SGDLS and CDR2 YYNGEE. The length of the CDR3 is 12 residues. CDR3 sequence (DNA): TGTGCCAGCACGACAGCTAACTATGGCTACACCTTC. Encoded protein: CASTTANYGYTF.

V gene TRBV28 combines with J gene TRBJ2-1, with 9 bases aligning to TRBD2. CDR1 is MDHEN, CDR2 SYDVKM, per germline. This CDR3 is 15 amino acids long. V lost 5 bases, J lost 0 bases, and 2 bases stayed unmatched. In nucleotides, the CDR3 is TGTGCCAGCAGTCTAGCGGGGAGCTCCTACAATGAGCAGTTCTTC. Translating it yields CASSLAGSSYNEQFF.